What follows are 13 T cell receptor beta chains derived from one specimen sequenced in a study of blood T cell repertoires in COVID-19. Clones were sequenced by immunoSEQ multiplex PCR, and TCRdb holds only the in-frame ones, with some missing. The data show approximately 76,000 clones, around four fifths seen once. Source material: peripheral blood. Receptor source: a man older than 75 with active or convalescent COVID-19.

On this clone: One junction end does not reproduce the germline sequence, and a read error may be involved. This chain joins TRBV2 and TRBJ2-3; 10 bases line up with TRBD2. From germline, CDR1 is SNHLY and CDR2 FYNNEI. This CDR3 contains 11 residues. The CDR3, as DNA: TGTGCCAGCGGAGTCGGACTAGCGGCAAATTTT. The encoded protein is CASGVGLAANF.

CDR3 coding DNA: TGCGCCAGCAGCCAGGAAAGGAGCGGGGGGACGTATTCTGAGCAGTTCTTC. Translated: CASSQERSGGTYSEQFF. The chain employs TRBV4-1 and TRBJ2-1; TRBD2 agrees at 9 bases. Trimming cost V 3 bases and J 9 bases; bases outside gene matches: 15. Germline CDR1 is MGHRA and CDR2 is YSYEKL. The CDR3 is 17 amino acids.

The rearrangement uses TRBV21-1 and TRBJ2-4; the table's TRBD1 call for D was not verified on the DNA. TRBV21-1 is termed a pseudogene. The CDR3 consists of 17 residues. The CDR3 loop is CASSKLRVGGAKNIQYF. For the CDR3, the DNA is TGTGCCAGCAGCAAACTTCGTGTAGGGGGAGCCAAAAACATTCAGTACTTC.

V and J are TRBV28 and TRBJ1-6, with TRBD1 identical over 10 bases. The CDR3 is 15 residues long. Trimming removed 5 bases from V and 9 bases from J; junction bases left unmatched: 7. Germline lookup yields CDR1 MDHEN and CDR2 SYDVKM. Here the CDR3 DNA reads TGTGCCAGCAGTCCGACAGGGGGCGAAGGTTCACCCCTCCACTTT. Its translation: CASSPTGGEGSPLHF.

The rearrangement joins TRBV12-3 or TRBV12-4 to TRBJ1-6, with D hard to call. Trimming stripped 5 bases from V and 8 bases from J, with 10 bases between. The CDR3 totals 13 residues. CDR3 region: CASSLSFDSPLHF. CDR3 DNA: TGTGCCAGCAGTCTCTCCTTCGATTCACCCCTCCACTTT.

V gene TRBV28 combines with J gene TRBJ2-3, with D possibly TRBD2 on 6 matching bases. The V end was cut by 7 bases, the J end by 0 bases, with 14 bases between. CDR1 and CDR2 (germline): MDHEN, SYDVKM. This CDR3 spans 15 amino acids. DNA of the CDR3: TGTGCCAGCACCCCAACTGGGACTAGCACAGATACGCAGTATTTT. Amino acids: CASTPTGTSTDTQYF.

The V and J genes are TRBV3-1 (or the pseudogene TRBV3-2) and TRBJ1-1, with TRBD1 matching over 8 bases. The CDR3 totals 14 residues. V shed 4 bases, J shed 6 bases, and the junction held 7 bases outside the gene matches. The V gene's germline CDR1 is LGHDT and CDR2 YNNKEL (reference sequence). CDR3 residues: CASSRPDRASEAFF. CDR3 DNA: TGTGCCAGCAGCCGGCCGGACAGGGCGTCTGAAGCTTTCTTT.

This chain links TRBV11-2 with TRBJ2-1; D is unresolved. The V gene lost 0 bases and the J gene lost 4 bases, with 7 bases spanning the gap. This CDR3 has 14 residues. Germline V CDR1 and CDR2: SGHAT, FQNNGV. This CDR3 reads CASSLDGLYNEQFF. The CDR3 nucleotides are TGTGCCAGCAGCTTAGACGGTTTATACAATGAGCAGTTCTTC.

This rearrangement joins TRBV28 to TRBJ1-5; 10 nucleotides match TRBD1. Germline assignment: CDR1 MDHEN and CDR2 SYDVKM. V lost 5 bases and J lost 5; bases outside the gene matches: 9. CDR3 length: 16 residues. The CDR3 loop is CASSPWDRGRYQPQHF. The CDR3 coding sequence is TGTGCCAGCAGTCCATGGGACAGGGGAAGGTATCAGCCCCAGCATTTT. Using reference TRBV28 and TRBJ1-5 for the parts outside the CDR3, the full variable domain is DVKVTQSSRYLVKRTGEKVFLECVQDMDHENMFWYRQDPGLGLRLIYFSYDVKMKEKGDIPEGYSVSREKKERFSLILESASTNQTSMYLCASSPWDRGRYQPQHFGDGTRLSIL.

V usage is TRBV3-1 (or the pseudogene TRBV3-2) and J usage is TRBJ2-3, with TRBD2 identical over 10 bases. The CDR3 is made up of 14 amino acids. The V and J ends lost 5 bases and 8 bases, in that order; junction bases with no gene match: 7. CDR1 and CDR2 from the germline V gene are LGHDT and YNNKEL (reference sequence). The CDR3, as DNA: TGTGCCAGCAGCACAGCGGGGGGGATCGTTACGCAGTATTTT. Residues: CASSTAGGIVTQYF.

This rearrangement joins TRBV11-3 to TRBJ1-6, with a tentative D call TRBD1 (6 bases). The V gene's germline CDR1 is SGHNT and CDR2 YENEEA. Trimming left V 5 bases short and J 9 bases short, with 14 bases between. The CDR3 totals 14 residues. Written as DNA, the CDR3 is TGTGCCAGCAGCCCCCGGACAGTTTTTTCACCCCTCCACTTT. It codes for CASSPRTVFSPLHF.

V gene TRBV29-1 combines with J gene TRBJ2-7; weak D call: TRBD2 (6 bases). The CDR3 is made up of 14 amino acids. V lost 4 bases to trimming and J lost 1 base, with 14 bases between them. Germline-derived CDR1 and CDR2 are SQVTM and ANQGSEA. The CDR3 nucleotides are TGCAGCGTTGGGAAGGCGCGGGATTCCTACGAGCAGTACTTC. This codes for CSVGKARDSYEQYF.

This clone was found once. The V and J genes are TRBV4-1 and TRBJ2-5; 7 nucleotides align to TRBD2. CDR1 MGHRA and CDR2 YSYEKL come from the germline V gene. The V gene end was trimmed by 4 bases and the J gene end by 5 bases; junction bases not matched to a gene: 10. This CDR3 has 15 amino acids. CDR3 sequence reads: CASSPGRVRDETQYF. DNA of the CDR3: TGCGCCAGCAGCCCGGGGAGGGTCCGGGACGAGACCCAGTACTTC.